This record covers a single T cell receptor (beta chain). Its antigen is unknown. The CDR3 is 15 residues long. With V trimmed by 4 bases and J by 1 base, 4 bases remained unmatched. Looked up from germline, CDR1 is SNHLY and CDR2 is FYNNEI. The data were taken from a study of T cell responses to AZD1222 COVID-19 vaccine. Study conclusions and caveats: Donors were mostly white British, more females; clonal diversity possibly underestimated. Unmutated variant regions are reportedly the target of nearly half of TCRs that are spike-specific. Across the whole spike, CD4 TCRs peaked at regions 160-218 and 743-854.

The data were produced by immunoSEQ multiplex PCR, yet TCRdb's version contains in-frame clones alone and is incomplete. The table includes roughly 120,000 clones, about 90% detected once. This clonotype originated in an adult in good health. The specimen comprised peripheral blood, sampled on day 0 of AZD1222 vaccination. This chain links TRBV2 with TRBJ2-1; 7 positions agree with TRBD2. CDR3 region: CASSVGGGSYNEQFF. CDR3 DNA sequence: TGTGCCAGCAGTGTTGGGGGGGGGTCCTACAATGAGCAGTTCTTC.